These 5 T cell receptor beta chains share one sample of origin, sequenced in a study of T cell clones after liver transplantation. The data were produced by immunoSEQ multiplex PCR, yet TCRdb's version contains in-frame clones alone and is incomplete. The data hold about 75,000 clones, with around four fifths observed a single time. The sequencing here drew on CD4+ T cells from blood, taken less than 50 months after liver transplant. Receptor source: a human patient who received a liver transplant. Some T cells may have originated in the graft donor.

The chain joins TRBV5-6 to TRBJ1-1; 7 positions match TRBD1. CDR3 length equals 13 residues. The germline CDR1 and CDR2 sequences are SGHDT and YYEEEE. J lost 2 bases, V lost 4 bases, and 2 bases had no gene match. The chain's CDR3 is CASSGQANTEAFF. CDR3 DNA: TGTGCCAGCAGCGGACAGGCCAACACTGAAGCTTTCTTT.

The V gene is TRBV6-1, the J gene TRBJ2-1; 8 bases map to TRBD2. Trimming removed 4 bases from V and 9 bases from J; junction bases left unmatched: 8. There are 14 residues in the CDR3. Germline CDR1 is MNHNS and CDR2 is SASEGT. This CDR3 reads CASSGAGVGLEQFF. Here the CDR3 DNA reads TGTGCCAGCAGTGGAGCGGGAGTGGGTCTTGAGCAGTTCTTC.

V and J are TRBV5-1 and TRBJ1-2; 11 bases agree with TRBD1. CDR1 and CDR2 (germline): SGHRS, YFSETQ. V shed 4 bases and J 1 base; nucleotides not matched to a gene: 3. The CDR3 extends over 15 amino acids. The CDR3 DNA is TGCGCCAGCAGCGCGGGACAGGGGGGTAACTATGGCTACACCTTC. Translation: CASSAGQGGNYGYTF.

This chain's CDR3 is CASSYRTGDRSSPLHF. CDR3 DNA sequence: TGTGCCAGCAGTTACCGGACAGGGGACCGTAGTTCACCCCTCCACTTT. V is TRBV6-5 and J is TRBJ1-6; 9 nucleotides align to TRBD1. CDR3 length equals 16 residues. Germline V gene sequence: CDR1 MNHEY, CDR2 SVGAGI. V was clipped by 2 bases and J by 9 bases; unmatched bases: 8.

This sequence joins TRBV9 and TRBJ2-3; D remains unclear. With 4 bases removed from V and 3 bases from J, the gap between germline ends came to 15 bases. Germline V lookup: CDR1 SGDLS, CDR2 YYNGEE. CDR3 length: 15 residues. CDR3 sequence (DNA): TGTGCCAGCAGCCCAACCAGACCCGGGACAGATACGCAGTATTTT. Its protein is CASSPTRPGTDTQYF.